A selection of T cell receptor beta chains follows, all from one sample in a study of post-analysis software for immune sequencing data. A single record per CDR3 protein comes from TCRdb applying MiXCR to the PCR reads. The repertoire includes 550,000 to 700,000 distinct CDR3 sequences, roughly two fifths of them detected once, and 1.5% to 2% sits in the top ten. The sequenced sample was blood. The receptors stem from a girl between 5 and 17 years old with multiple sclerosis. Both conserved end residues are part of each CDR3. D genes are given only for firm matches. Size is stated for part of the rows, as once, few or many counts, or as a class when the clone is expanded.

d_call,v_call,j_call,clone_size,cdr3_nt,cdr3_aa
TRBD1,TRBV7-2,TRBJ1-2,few,TGTGCCAGCAGCTGGAGGACAGGGTGGGAGAACTATGGCTACACCTTC,CASSWRTGWENYGYTF
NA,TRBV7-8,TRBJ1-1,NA,TGTGCCAGCAGCCCGATGTTGAACACTGAAGCTTTCTTT,CASSPMLNTEAFF
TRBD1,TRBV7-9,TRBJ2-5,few,TGTGCCAGCAGCTTACGGACAGGGGGCGTGGAGACCCAGTACTTC,CASSLRTGGVETQYF
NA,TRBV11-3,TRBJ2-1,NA,TGTGCCAGCAGCTCCATCCGGGACTTCCACAATGAGCAGTTCTTC,CASSSIRDFHNEQFF
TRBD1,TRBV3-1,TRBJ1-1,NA,TGTGCCAGCAGCCAAGGGACAGGCCAAGCTTTCTTT,CASSQGTGQAFF
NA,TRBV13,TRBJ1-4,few,TGTGCCAGCAGCCGGCGGGGGGAGAGGGTCGAAAAACTGTTTTTT,CASSRRGERVEKLFF
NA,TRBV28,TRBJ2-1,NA,TGTGCCAGCAGTTTCCCGACACTGGATGAGCAGTTCTTC,CASSFPTLDEQFF
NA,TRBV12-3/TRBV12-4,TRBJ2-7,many,TGTGCCAGCAGCCCGACTTCCTACGAGCAGTACTTC,CASSPTSYEQYF
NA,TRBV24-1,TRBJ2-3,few,TGTGCCACCAGTGATTCAAACTTTGGGCAGGGCGACTATACGCAGTATTTT,CATSDSNFGQGDYTQYF
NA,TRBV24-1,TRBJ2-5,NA,TGTGCCACCAGTGAGGGATATCAAGAGACCCAGTACTTC,CATSEGYQETQYF
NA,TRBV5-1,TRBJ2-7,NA,TGCGCCAGCAGCTTGGGAGCTTCTATCTCCTATGAGCAGTACTTC,CASSLGASISYEQYF
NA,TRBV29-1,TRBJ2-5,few,TGCAGCGTTGGGGGACTGTCCGGCGAGACCCAGTACTTC,CSVGGLSGETQYF
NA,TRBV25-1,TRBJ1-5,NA,TGTGCCAGCAGTGAACAGAATCAGCCCCAGCATTTT,CASSEQNQPQHF
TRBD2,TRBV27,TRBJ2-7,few,TGTGCCAGCAAATTGGGGACTAGCTCCTACGAGCAGTACTTC,CASKLGTSSYEQYF
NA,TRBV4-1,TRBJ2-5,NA,TGCGCCAGCAGCCAAGAGGCGGGGCTAGCTCGAGAGACCCAGTACTTC,CASSQEAGLARETQYF
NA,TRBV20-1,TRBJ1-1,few,TGCAGTGCTCTTAACGGGAGGAACACTGAAGCTTTCTTT,CSALNGRNTEAFF
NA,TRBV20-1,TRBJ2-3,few,TGCAGTGCCACATTGGCCACAGATACGCAGTATTTT,CSATLATDTQYF
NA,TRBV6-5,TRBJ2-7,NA,TGTGCCAGCAGTTACCTCGGGGTAGGGTACTTC,CASSYLGVGYF
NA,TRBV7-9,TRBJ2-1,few,TGTGCCAGCAGCCCTTCGCTAGCTGAGACCGACTACAATGAGCAGTTCTTC,CASSPSLAETDYNEQFF
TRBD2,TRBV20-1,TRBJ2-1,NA,TGCAGTGCTACCCCAGCGGGGGGCGGCAATGAGCAGTTCTTC,CSATPAGGGNEQFF
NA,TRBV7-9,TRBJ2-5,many,TGTGCCAGCAGCTTATCAGGGTGGGAGACCCAGTACTTC,CASSLSGWETQYF
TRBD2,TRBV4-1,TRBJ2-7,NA,TGCGCCAGCAGCCAAGTGGGCAGGCGGGAGAGCGAGCAGTACTTC,CASSQVGRRESEQYF
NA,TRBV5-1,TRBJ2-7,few,TGCGCCAGCAGCTTGGATTGGCGGGATGCCTCCTACGAGCAGTACTTC,CASSLDWRDASYEQYF
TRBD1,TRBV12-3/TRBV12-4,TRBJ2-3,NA,TGTGCCAGCAGTCCGGGACAGGCTGAGACAGATACGCAGTATTTT,CASSPGQAETDTQYF
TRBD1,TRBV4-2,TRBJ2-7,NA,TGTGCCAGCAGCCAGGAGGACAGGACGGCCTACGAGCAGTACTTC,CASSQEDRTAYEQYF
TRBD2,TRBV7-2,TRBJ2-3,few,TGTGCCAGCGGCCCTCGGAGCGGGGGGGCCAGGGGAACGCAGTATTTT,CASGPRSGGARGTQYF
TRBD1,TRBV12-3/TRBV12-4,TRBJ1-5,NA,TGTGCCAGCACCGTTCAGGGGGTTCAGCCCCAGCATTTT,CASTVQGVQPQHF
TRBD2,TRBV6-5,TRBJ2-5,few,TGTGCCAGCAGTTACTCGCCGACTAGCGTACATGAGACCCAGTACTTC,CASSYSPTSVHETQYF
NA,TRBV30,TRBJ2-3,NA,TGTGCCTGGAGTGAAACAGGATCTGGCACAGATACGCAGTATTTT,CAWSETGSGTDTQYF
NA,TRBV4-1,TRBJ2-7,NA,TGCGCCAGCAGCCCCTGGGAGGGGGCGGACGACGAGCAGTACTTC,CASSPWEGADDEQYF
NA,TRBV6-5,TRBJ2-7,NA,TGTGCCAGCAGTTACGACCCTCTCAAGGAGCAGTACTTC,CASSYDPLKEQYF
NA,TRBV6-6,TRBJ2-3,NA,TGTGCCAGCACCATTACAGGGACCACAGATACGCAGTATTTT,CASTITGTTDTQYF
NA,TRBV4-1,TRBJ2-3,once,TGCGCCAGCAGCCAAGATACGGCCCTGGGCACAGATACGCAGTATTTT,CASSQDTALGTDTQYF
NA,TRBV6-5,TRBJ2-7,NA,TGTGCCAGCAGTTACTGGGGTGACACCTCCTACGAGCAGTACTTC,CASSYWGDTSYEQYF